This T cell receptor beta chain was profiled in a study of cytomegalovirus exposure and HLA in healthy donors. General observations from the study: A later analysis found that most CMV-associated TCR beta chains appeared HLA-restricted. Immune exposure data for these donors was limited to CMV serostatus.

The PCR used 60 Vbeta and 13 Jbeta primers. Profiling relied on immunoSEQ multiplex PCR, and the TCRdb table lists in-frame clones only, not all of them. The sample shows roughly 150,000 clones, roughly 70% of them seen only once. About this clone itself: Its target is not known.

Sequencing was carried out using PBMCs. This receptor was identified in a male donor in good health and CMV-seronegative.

CDR3 nucleotides: TGTGCCAGTAGTATGCGCGAGACAGGGGTAAATTCACCCCTCCACTTT. Translated, it gives CASSMRETGVNSPLHF. V usage is TRBV19 and J usage is TRBJ1-6; TRBD1 matches 8 bases. Germline values: CDR1 LNHDA, CDR2 SQIVND (reference sequence). CDR3 length equals 16 residues. Losses at the gene ends were 3 bases for V and 7 bases for J; bases not matched to a gene: 8.